A selection of T cell receptor beta chains follows, all from one sample in a study of cytomegalovirus exposure and HLA in healthy donors. Generated by immunoSEQ multiplex PCR, the TCRdb table keeps only in-frame clones and is missing some. The data show 65,000 to 95,000 clones, with approximately 93% seen just once and about 3.6% held by the top ten. The sample comprised PBMCs. These receptors were obtained from a woman between 25 and 40 years old in good health and CMV-seronegative. The CDR3 runs from the conserved cysteine through the conserved F or W. A D gene is named only where the DNA matches it firmly. Clone size is given for some rows only: seen once, a few or many times, or a class if the clone is expanded.

d_gene	v_gene	abundance	j_gene	CDR3nt	CDR3aa
NA	TRBV7-2	NA	TRBJ1-4	TGTGCCAGCAGCTTACTAAGAGGGAATTCGGAAAAACTGTTTTTT	CASSLLRGNSEKLFF
NA	TRBV7-6	NA	TRBJ2-6	TGTGCCAGCAGCTTAGGCGGTAGCTCTGGGGCCAACGTCCTGACTTTC	CASSLGGSSGANVLTF
NA	TRBV7-2	NA	TRBJ2-2	TGTGCCAGCAGCGTGTTAGGGGGTTCCACCGGGGAGCTGTTTTTT	CASSVLGGSTGELFF
TRBD1	TRBV9	NA	TRBJ1-1	TGTGCCAGCACCCGGACAGGGAGGAACACTGAAGCTTTCTTT	CASTRTGRNTEAFF
TRBD1	TRBV19	NA	TRBJ1-5	TGTGCCAGTAGTATAGGGACAGGGGGCAATCAGCCCCAGCATTTT	CASSIGTGGNQPQHF
NA	TRBV4-2	NA	TRBJ1-1	TGTGCCAGCAGCCAAGACGTGAGGGATTGGGCTTTCTTT	CASSQDVRDWAFF
NA	TRBV7-9	NA	TRBJ1-5	TGTGCCAGCGGGGGGGACTCCAATCAGCCCCAGCATTTT	CASGGDSNQPQHF
NA	TRBV18	NA	TRBJ1-2	TGTGCCAGCTCACCACCGGTGCCGGACATTAACTATGGCTACACCTTC	CASSPPVPDINYGYTF
NA	TRBV7-2	NA	TRBJ2-1	TGTGCCAGCAGCGCCCAACTACGTCAATCACTTAGCTCCTACAATGAGCAGTTCTTC	CASSAQLRQSLSSYNEQFF
NA	TRBV30	NA	TRBJ1-2	TGTGCCTGGGCCCCCGGTTCTAACTATGGCTACACCTTC	CAWAPGSNYGYTF
NA	TRBV5-1	NA	TRBJ1-1	TGCGCCAGCAGCAGGACAGCGAACACTGAAGCTTTCTTT	CASSRTANTEAFF
TRBD2	TRBV7-8	NA	TRBJ2-2	TGTGCCAGCAGCTCGCGAGCCCGCCTAGCGGGGCACACCGGGGAGCTGTTTTTT	CASSSRARLAGHTGELFF
NA	TRBV7-2	NA	TRBJ2-3	TGTGCCAGCAGTACTCGGCCTAGTCGGCCGGATACGCAGTATTTT	CASSTRPSRPDTQYF
NA	TRBV6-1	NA	TRBJ2-7	TGTGCCATCCGCGAGCGGAGGAGCTCCTACGAGCAGTACTTC	CAIRERRSSYEQYF
TRBD1	TRBV18	once	TRBJ1-1	TGTGCCAGCTCACCAAGGACAGGGGCCGCTGAAGCTTTCTTT	CASSPRTGAAEAFF
TRBD2	TRBV6-4	NA	TRBJ2-7	TGTGCCAGCAGTGTTATAGCGGGAGGATTGTACGAGCAGTACTTC	CASSVIAGGLYEQYF
TRBD1	TRBV2	few	TRBJ1-6	TGTGCCAGCAGCGTGACAGGGGGTGCTAATTCACCCCTCCACTTT	CASSVTGGANSPLHF
NA	TRBV6-6	NA	TRBJ1-1	TGTGCCAGCAGTTCACTAGGGGCTCAGGGGACTGAAGCTTTCTTT	CASSSLGAQGTEAFF
NA	TRBV13	once	TRBJ1-2	TGTGCCAGCAGCCGAAAACAGGCCCCTTACGACCACTATGGCTACACCTTC	CASSRKQAPYDHYGYTF
TRBD1	TRBV10-1	NA	TRBJ2-2	TGCGCCAGCAGTCGGGACAGCTCGAACACCGGGGAGCTGTTTTTT	CASSRDSSNTGELFF
TRBD2	TRBV18	NA	TRBJ2-1	TGTGCCAGCTCACCATCGCCCGGGACTAGCGGCAATGAGCAGTTCTTC	CASSPSPGTSGNEQFF
TRBD2	TRBV19	NA	TRBJ2-1	TGTGCCAGTAGTACTTTAACTAGCGGGAGAGCTAATGAGCAGTTCTTC	CASSTLTSGRANEQFF
TRBD2	TRBV6-4	NA	TRBJ2-1	TGTGCCAGCAGCTTTAGCGGGAGCTCCTACAATGAGCAGTTCTTC	CASSFSGSSYNEQFF
NA	TRBV5-1	once	TRBJ1-3	TGCGCCAGCAGCGAAGCACCCGGTTATGGGGACATATCTGGAAACACCATATATTTT	CASSEAPGYGDISGNTIYF
TRBD2	TRBV5-1	once	TRBJ2-7	TGCGCCAGCAGCCCGGGGGGAATGGGCTCCTACGAGCAGTACTTC	CASSPGGMGSYEQYF
NA	TRBV6-5	once	TRBJ1-6	TGTGCCAGCAGTCGGTATAATTCACCCCTCCACTTT	CASSRYNSPLHF
TRBD1	TRBV25-1	NA	TRBJ1-1	TGTGCCAGCAGTGACGTAAACAGGGGCCCCAAGGGTGACACTGAAGCTTTCTTT	CASSDVNRGPKGDTEAFF
TRBD1	TRBV6-1	NA	TRBJ1-2	TGTGCCAGCAGGGGGGACAGGGGCTATGGCTACACCTTC	CASRGDRGYGYTF
NA	TRBV7-2	NA	TRBJ1-3	TGTGCCAGCAGCTTCGTCCCCCCGGGGGATTCTGGAAACACCATATATTTT	CASSFVPPGDSGNTIYF
TRBD1	TRBV7-9	NA	TRBJ1-2	TGTGCCAGCAGCTCGACAGGGGGCGCTTGGGATGGCTACACCTTC	CASSSTGGAWDGYTF
NA	TRBV5-4	NA	TRBJ2-7	TGTGCCAGCAGCCCCCTGGAGGGGATTACTCGGAACGAGCAGTACTTC	CASSPLEGITRNEQYF
NA	TRBV5-6	NA	TRBJ2-1	TGTGCCAGCAGCTTGATGGTGGGGGGGCCAAATGAGCAGTTCTTC	CASSLMVGGPNEQFF
TRBD2	TRBV27	once	TRBJ2-2	TGTGCCAGCAGTTTATCCCTAGCGGGAGGGTTAGGGGAGCTGTTTTTT	CASSLSLAGGLGELFF
NA	TRBV7-9	NA	TRBJ2-7	TGTGCCAGCAGCTTAGCGCAGGGGAATGTCTACGAGCAGTACTTC	CASSLAQGNVYEQYF
TRBD2	TRBV5-1	NA	TRBJ2-3	TGCGCCAGCAGCCGTAGCGGGAGGTCACAGGATACGCAGTATTTT	CASSRSGRSQDTQYF
NA	TRBV10-2	NA	TRBJ1-2	TGCGCCAGCAGTGCACCGGGGGAGGGGGACTATGGCTACACCTTC	CASSAPGEGDYGYTF
NA	TRBV6-5	NA	TRBJ2-3	TGTGCCAGCAGTTCCTCGGTAGAGACGCAGTATTTT	CASSSSVETQYF
NA	TRBV4-1	NA	TRBJ2-1	TGCGCCAGCAGCCGGGGCCCCGGCTCGGATGAGCAGTTCTTC	CASSRGPGSDEQFF
TRBD1	TRBV28	once	TRBJ2-7	TGTGCCAGCCGAATCGGGACAGGGACCTTATTCTACGAGCAGTACTTC	CASRIGTGTLFYEQYF
NA	TRBV4-3	NA	TRBJ1-2	TGCGCCAGCAGCCCCCGACAGACCCCTAACTATGGCTACACCTTC	CASSPRQTPNYGYTF